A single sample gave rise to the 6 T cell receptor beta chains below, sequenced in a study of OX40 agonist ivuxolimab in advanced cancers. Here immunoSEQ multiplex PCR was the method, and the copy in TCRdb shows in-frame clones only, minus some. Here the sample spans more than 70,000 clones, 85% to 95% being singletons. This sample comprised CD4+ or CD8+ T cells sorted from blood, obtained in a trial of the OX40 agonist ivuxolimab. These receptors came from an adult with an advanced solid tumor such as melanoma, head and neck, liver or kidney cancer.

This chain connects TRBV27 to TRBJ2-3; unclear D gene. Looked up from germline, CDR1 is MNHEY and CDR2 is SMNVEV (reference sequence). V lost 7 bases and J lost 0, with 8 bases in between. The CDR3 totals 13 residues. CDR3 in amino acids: CASTAGSTDTQYF. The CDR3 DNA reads TGTGCCAGCACCGCCGGAAGCACAGATACGCAGTATTTT.

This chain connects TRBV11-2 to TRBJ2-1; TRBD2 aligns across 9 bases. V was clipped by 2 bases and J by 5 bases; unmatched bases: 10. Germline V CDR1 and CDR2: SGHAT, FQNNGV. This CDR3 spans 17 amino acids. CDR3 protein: CASSLSLAGEGDNEQFF. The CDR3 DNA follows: TGTGCCAGCAGCTTATCCTTAGCGGGAGAGGGGGACAATGAGCAGTTCTTC.

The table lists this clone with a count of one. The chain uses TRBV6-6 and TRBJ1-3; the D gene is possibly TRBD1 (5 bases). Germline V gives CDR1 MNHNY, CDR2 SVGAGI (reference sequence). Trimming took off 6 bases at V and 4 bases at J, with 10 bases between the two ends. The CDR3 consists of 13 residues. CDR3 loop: CASRGEWGNTIYF. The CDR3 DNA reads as TGTGCCAGCAGAGGGGAGTGGGGAAACACCATATATTTT.

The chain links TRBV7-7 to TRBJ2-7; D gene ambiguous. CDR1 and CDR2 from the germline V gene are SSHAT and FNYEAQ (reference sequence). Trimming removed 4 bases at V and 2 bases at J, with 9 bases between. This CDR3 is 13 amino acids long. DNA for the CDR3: TGTGCCAGCAGCTCCGGGTCCACCTACGAGCAGTACTTC. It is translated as CASSSGSTYEQYF.

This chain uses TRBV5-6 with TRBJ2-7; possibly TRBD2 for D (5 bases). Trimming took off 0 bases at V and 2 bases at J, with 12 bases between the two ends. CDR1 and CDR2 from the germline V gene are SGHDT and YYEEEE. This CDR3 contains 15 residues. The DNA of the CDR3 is TGTGCCAGCAGCTTGGCCGGCGGGCCGGCCTACGAGCAGTACTTC. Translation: CASSLAGGPAYEQYF.

The CDR3 sequence is CASSLYNNEQFF. In DNA form, the CDR3 reads TGTGCCAGCAGCTTGTATAACAATGAGCAGTTCTTC. The genes are TRBV5-4 and TRBJ2-1; D is unclear. CDR3 size: 12 residues. Germline V gene lookup returns CDR1 SGHNT and CDR2 YYREEE (reference sequence). Trimming shortened V by 1 base and J by 5 bases, and 4 bases separated the two germline ends.